This TCR beta chain stems from a study of cytomegalovirus exposure and HLA in healthy donors (dated by TCRdb to 2016 to 2017). General notes on the study: In an earlier analysis of 587 of the donors, less than 350 Gb of sequence data and approximately 100 million unique TCR beta sequences from 150 million to 200 million T cells were reported. Donor age, sex, ethnicity and CMV serostatus were compiled together with the repertoire data. The study combined high-throughput TCR immunosequencing, statistical association of individual TCRs with disease status, and machine learning to predict cytomegalovirus infection status. A later genetic analysis took genome-wide SNP genotypes for about three fifths of the 666 donors and used that subset as a discovery cohort. Among the approximately 400 genotyped donors, roughly 80% belonged to the genetic ancestry cluster associated with self-reported Caucasian donors. All discovery cohort repertoires had been generated on a single sequencing platform. The study profiled the T cell repertoires of 550 to 700 subjects by immunosequencing and related them to cytomegalovirus serostatus. An early release that covered approximately 600 HLA-typed donors contained about 300 gigabases of sequencing data and tens of millions of unique TCR sequences. A separate validation cohort of approximately 130 different subjects was used in addition to the approximately 640-subject first cohort. Among 398 genotyped donors of the cohort, an average of about 220,000 unique TCR beta nucleotide sequences was sequenced per donor, of which approximately 19% were non-productive. Rather than using new phenotypic data, the later analysis identified candidate immune exposures from TCR beta sequences and from how often those sequences occurred across donors. A later analysis re-analyzed previously published TCR beta repertoires from 600 to 850 donors and added high-resolution HLA genotyping to study TCR occurrence patterns. The study aimed to test whether signatures of past pathogen exposure could be identified by cataloging public T cell receptors. Four to six DR-DQ haplotypes were handled as single units for association and clustering because linkage in the cohort was strong. HLA typing covered class I and class II loci at four-digit resolution. In an earlier analysis of 587 of the donors, high-throughput TCR beta sequencing was used to judge whether each TCR beta V gene segment behaved as functional or pseudogenic. The number of typed donors differed by locus: roughly 629-630 for A, B, C, DRB1 and DQB1; approximately 540 for DQA1; 606 for DPA1; and approximately 450 for DPB1. What the work shows at the level of the full study, not this receptor alone: The study listed approximately 160 TCR beta chains as associated with cytomegalovirus. A further reported finding was that TCR beta sequences accurately predicted the HLA-A and HLA-B alleles for most subjects in the first cohort. Specific HLA alleles were associated with 15,000 to 20,000 TCR beta sequences at a false discovery rate of 0.05 in a later analysis. It was suggested by the authors that the approach could potentially be generalized to other disease states and immunological phenotypes. A later genetic analysis associated a missense DCLRE1C variant with V-gene and J-gene trimming of TCR beta chains, and an independent cohort replicated the association. A few of the identified cytomegalovirus-associated TCR beta chains were confirmed in vitro to be specific for cytomegalovirus antigens. The cohort was sequenced for TCR beta chains only, and without alpha or paired-chain data the features that could be detected were limited. A later analysis found that HLA-associated TCR beta chains were more clonally expanded and had lower generation probabilities than equally common non-associated chains. Because some donors lacked HLA typing at each locus, the association tests relied only on the typed subset. Because counts were too low, some 17 rarely observed V segments, including chromosome 9 orphons, were left out of the earlier analysis of 587 of the donors. The 87-base-pair reads could not distinguish some IMGT-functional V segments, including TRBV6-2 and TRBV6-3, so those segments were excluded. Sequencing depth was assumed to be roughly uniform across donors in the presence/absence analyses, though that assumption may not hold. Assigning TCR associations to individual alleles was difficult when HLA alleles, especially DR and DQ, strongly co-occurred. For the cohort, immune exposure information was limited to CMV serostatus. Across donors, most TCR sequences were observed very rarely, whereas some public TCRs were present in many individuals. In a later analysis, most CMV-associated TCR beta chains were found to appear HLA-restricted, with HLA associations seemingly driven largely by CMV exposure. A group of highly shared sequence variants was considered likely to be a technical artifact of the sequencing pipeline. A later analysis reported that several top co-occurrence clusters appeared linked to parvovirus B19, influenza, CMV and Epstein-Barr virus. According to a later genetic analysis, donors in an Asian-associated ancestry cluster had fewer N-insertions in productive TCRs than the roughly 660-donor mean. Correlated functional status among segregating V segments might reflect linkage disequilibrium, but an unknown experimental factor could not be ruled out. In both the original and validation cohorts, the classifier was reported to diagnose cytomegalovirus status with high specificity and sensitivity. In a later analysis, TCR association rates were found to vary across HLA loci, with the most associated TCRs seen for DRB1 alleles and the fewest for HLA-C alleles. In an earlier analysis of approximately 590 of the donors, most TCR beta V segments appeared in productive rearrangements about 90% or about 30% of the time, broadly matching IMGT annotations.

This clone has only a few counts. Its binding antigen is unknown. Within one base of it there is no much larger clone, and no base qualities were kept. Receptor amplification or capture employed the immunoSEQ multiplex PCR assay. A mixture of 60 forward primers for TCR Vbeta segments and 13 reverse primers for TCR Jbeta segments was used in the multiplex PCR. The CDR3 region of rearranged TCR beta genes was amplified from genomic DNA by a multiplex PCR assay. Amplified TCR beta libraries were sequenced as 87-base-pair reads on the Illumina HiSeq System. In the paper's pipeline: A later analysis tallied 75 million to 95 million unique TCR beta chains across the 666 repertoires, and about 10 million of those chains were shared by two or more donors. Raw reads were error-corrected and collapsed into unique sequences with a nearest-neighbor algorithm that merged closely related sequences to remove PCR and sequencing errors. Alignment of CDR3 sequences to IMGT reference sequences was used to assign V, D and J gene segments. Each retained sequence needed at least a six-nucleotide match to both a V gene segment and a J gene segment. A rearrangement counted as productive if the CDR3 had no stop codons and remained in frame with V and J, and every other rearrangement counted as non-productive. CDR3 was defined by IMGT convention, running from the second conserved V-encoded cysteine to the conserved J-encoded phenylalanine. The earlier analysis of about 640 of the donors excluded any sequence lacking an unambiguous match to a single V gene segment. An earlier analysis of 450 to 650 of the donors called V segments functional above 56.7% productive rearrangements and segregating when the between-donor standard deviation exceeded 5%. To diagnose cytomegalovirus status from the catalog of TCR beta chain sequences, a statistical classification framework was built. V and J gene assignment, in a later analysis, came from comparing TCR nucleotide sequences with IMGT/GENE-DB human TR gene sequences. The TCRdist pipeline was used in a later analysis to assign CDR3 sequences and most-parsimonious VDJ recombination scenarios. A later analysis defined each TCR beta chain by its CDR3 amino acid sequence plus V-gene family, and excluded reads lacking a unique V-gene family. As a way to deal with suspected cross-contamination and a sequencing artifact, a later analysis dropped over 550 nucleotide sequences that were highly shared and had low generation probability. For each public chain, a later analysis derived a clonal expansion index from normalized ranks of inferred template counts within each repertoire. In a later analysis, generation probabilities were computed with a VDJ recombination model fitted to out-of-frame rearrangements, and the resulting probabilities were checked against IGoR. In a later analysis, hypergeometric tests were used to score TCR-TCR, TCR-HLA and TCR-CMV co-occurrence, with a repertoire-size bias correction applied to TCR pairs. In a later analysis, false discovery rates were estimated by permuting HLA or CMV assignments 20 times. In a later analysis, co-occurring TCRs were grouped with DBSCAN, and TCRdist sequence similarity was added when clustering was performed within HLA-allele-positive subsets. Co-occurrence clustering excluded repertoires with fewer than 30,000 or more than 120,000 public chains, plus five with anomalous nucleotide sharing. TCRdb re-hosts the immuneACCESS table, in-frame sequences only. Its copies lack some clones; in the studies checked, an unresolved V gene accounts for under half of them, and the cause for the rest is not known. V and J calls and clone size follow that table, whereas D and trimming were derived from the DNA. The sample records under 200,000 clones, roughly 80% of which are singletons. 8.5% of the sample is taken by the ten largest.

V and J are truncated by 3 bases and 1 base respectively, leaving an intervening sequence of 10 bases. Sequences SGHDT (CDR1) and YYEEEE (CDR2) are obtained from the germline V gene. Measured from the cysteine to the phenylalanine, the CDR3 is 14 residues long. Kept here is only the CDR3 DNA, which spans 42 bases and is read in frame from base 1. The cohort consisted of some 730 healthy bone marrow donors. All cohort members were sampled while nominally healthy, although unrecorded immune exposures were likely present. The donor was CMV seropositive and was included in the group of 290 or so seropositive cohort members. A peripheral blood sample was provided by each donor, and peripheral blood mononuclear cells were used for TCR beta sequencing. The Qiagen DNeasy Blood Extraction Kit was used to extract genomic DNA from the blood cell samples.

Sequenced: PBMCs. The TCR sequence derives from a male donor in good health and CMV-seropositive. The sequence is built from TRBV5-6 and TRBJ1-1; the D gene is possibly TRBD1, with 5 bases matching. Here the CDR3 is given as CASSSGLPNTEAFF. The DNA sequence is as follows: TGTGCCAGCAGCTCGGGACTGCCGAACACTGAAGCTTTCTTT.